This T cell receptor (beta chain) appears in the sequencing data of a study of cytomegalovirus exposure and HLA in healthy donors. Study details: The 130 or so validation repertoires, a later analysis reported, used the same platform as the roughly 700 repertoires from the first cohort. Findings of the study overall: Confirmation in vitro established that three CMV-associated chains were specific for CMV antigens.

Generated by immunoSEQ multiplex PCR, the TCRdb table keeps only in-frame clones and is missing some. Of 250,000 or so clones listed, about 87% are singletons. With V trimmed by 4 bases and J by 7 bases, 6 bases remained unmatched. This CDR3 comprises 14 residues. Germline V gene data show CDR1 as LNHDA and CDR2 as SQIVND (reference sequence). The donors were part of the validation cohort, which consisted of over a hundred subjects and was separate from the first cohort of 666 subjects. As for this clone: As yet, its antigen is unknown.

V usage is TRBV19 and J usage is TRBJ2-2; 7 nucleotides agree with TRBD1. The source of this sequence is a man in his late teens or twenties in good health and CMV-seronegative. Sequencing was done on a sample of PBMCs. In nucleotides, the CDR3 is TGTGCCAGTAGTACTATGCCAGGGGGCGGGGAGCTGTTTTTT. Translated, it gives CASSTMPGGGELFF.